Detailed here is one T cell receptor (beta chain). The data were obtained in a study of blood T cell repertoires in COVID-19. Whole-study context: From the United States, Italy and Spain came samples of acute and convalescent COVID-19.

CDR1 and CDR2 (germline): ENHRY, SYGVKD. The ends lost 4 bases at V and 3 bases at J; junction bases unmatched: 4. The CDR3 contains 15 residues. Original analysis: Reference gene primers were amplified, and this amplification served to estimate nucleated cell counts. The method was immunoSEQ multiplex PCR; TCRdb's version includes in-frame clones alone and lacks a portion of them. V, J and clone size are those of that table, while D and trimming were read from the DNA. The sample holds 100,000 to 150,000 clones, 81% seen once. Enrollment of patients from Seattle took place during active infection, with longitudinal follow-up.

This receptor was taken from a man between 25 and 39 years old with COVID-19, enrolled during active disease. The chain is built from TRBV10-3 and TRBJ2-2, with 8 bases matching TRBD1. Source material: peripheral blood. The CDR3 sequence is CAISVETGDTGELFF. Written as DNA, the CDR3 is TGTGCCATCAGTGTCGAGACAGGGGACACCGGGGAGCTGTTTTTT.